This T cell receptor beta chain was recovered during a study of cytomegalovirus exposure and HLA in healthy donors. Whole-study results and caveats: Some V segments, including TRBV6-2 and TRBV6-3, were excluded as indistinguishable.

Use of 60 Vbeta and 13 Jbeta primers characterized the PCR. This table comes from immunoSEQ multiplex PCR, and its TCRdb copy is limited to in-frame clones, with some not included. This sample carries approximately 90,000 clones, 63% of them seen once, and the ten largest clones take about 6.7%. Deletions cut 5 bases from V and 2 bases from J, with 9 bases between. Germline V CDR1 and CDR2: MNHEY, SVGAGI. The CDR3 has 13 amino acids. About this clone itself: No antigen is known for it.

This TCR was sampled from a woman aged 30 to 39 in good health and CMV-seronegative. The sample comprised PBMCs. The chain carries TRBV6-5 and TRBJ1-2; a weak D match, TRBD1 (5 bases). This chain's CDR3 is CASSVTANYGYTF. In DNA, the CDR3 is TGTGCCAGCAGTGTGACAGCCAACTATGGCTACACCTTC.